The clone carrying this T cell receptor beta chain was recorded a few times. No antigen is known for it. This specimen belongs to a study of CD8+ T cells in alopecia areata. Study details: Twice a day, 5 to 10 mg of oral tofacitinib was administered to treated patients. People stayed on tofacitinib for 6 to 18 months, then stopped the drug for 6 months. Notes on the study in general: Lesional scalp exceeded normal scalp in clonality, especially in alopecia totalis/universalis.

The authors extracted RNA and reverse transcribed it into cDNA as the sequencing template. Clones were sequenced by immunoSEQ multiplex PCR, and TCRdb holds only the in-frame ones, with some missing. Of under 250,000 clones listed, roughly 57% are singletons. The CDR3 extends over 14 amino acids. Germline V gene sequence: CDR1 SEHNR, CDR2 FQNEAQ (reference sequence). V was clipped by 5 bases and J by 4 bases, with 13 bases between them. This TCR was sampled from a human donor with alopecia areata. The sample in question was CD4+ T cells sorted from blood, obtained at week 0. This chain uses TRBV7-9 with TRBJ2-3; the D gene is possibly TRBD1 (5 bases). The CDR3 bases are TGTGCCAGCAGCGGCGATGGGGCCGCAGATACGCAGTATTTT. Protein product: CASSGDGAADTQYF.